The 30 T cell receptor beta chains listed next were all sequenced from one sample in a study of radiation and T cells in renal cell carcinoma. The assay was immunoSEQ multiplex PCR, and TCRdb's table has in-frame clones only and misses some. Counted here are some 80,000 clones, 86% occurring once; the ten biggest clones make up around 21%. As for time point: blood 2 weeks post-SBRT. Stated treatment: 15 Gy SBRT to primary tumor, nephrectomy 4 weeks later. Material: blood, obtained from a patient whose treatment included radiotherapy and nephrectomy. Receptors were obtained from a woman aged 50 to 65 with renal cell carcinoma.

V is TRBV6-1 and J is TRBJ2-7; the match to TRBD1 covers 9 bases. The CDR3 has 13 residues. The junction had 3 bases not matched to a gene; V was cut back by 6 bases and J by 3 bases. Germline V gene data show CDR1 as MNHNS and CDR2 as SASEGT. This chain's CDR3 is CASRRTGVYEQYF. The CDR3 region has the DNA TGTGCCAGCAGGAGGACAGGGGTCTACGAGCAGTACTTC.

The V and J genes are TRBV6-6 and TRBJ2-7, with D perhaps matching TRBD1 or TRBD2 (5 bases each). Germline lookup yields CDR1 MNHNY and CDR2 SVGAGI (reference sequence). This CDR3 has 16 residues. Trimming stripped 0 bases from V and 0 bases from J, with 12 bases between. CDR3 nucleotide sequence: TGTGCCAGCAGTTACTCGATGGGACCGAGCTCCTACGAGCAGTACTTC. Its translation is CASSYSMGPSSYEQYF.

J is TRBJ2-1 and V is TRBV7-8; D call uncertain. V was cut by 1 base and J by 5 bases, with 6 bases left in between. CDR1 SGHVS and CDR2 FQNEAQ come from the germline V gene. The CDR3 totals 13 residues. The CDR3 DNA reads TGTGCCAGCAGCTTAGGGCCGAACAATGAGCAGTTCTTC. Residues: CASSLGPNNEQFF.

This chain's CDR3 is CASSYGGTGGKEQFF. The DNA for the CDR3 is TGTGCCAGCAGTTACGGGGGGACAGGGGGCAAAGAGCAGTTCTTC. The J gene is TRBJ2-1, the V gene TRBV6-5; 12 nucleotides line up with TRBD1. The CDR3 is 15 residues long. From germline, CDR1 is MNHEY and CDR2 SVGAGI. The V segment lost 2 bases and the J segment 10 bases; nucleotides outside the gene matches: 6.

The chain combines TRBV6-6 with TRBJ2-1; TRBD1 matches at 9 bases. The CDR3 extends over 15 amino acids. V lost 10 bases, J lost 7 bases, and 14 bases stayed unmatched. Per germline, CDR1 MNHNY and CDR2 SVGAGI (reference sequence). The CDR3 DNA reads as TGTGCCATCGCCAATACCGGGACAGGGACAAATGAGCAGTTCTTC. It codes for CAIANTGTGTNEQFF.

The chain is built from TRBV10-3 and TRBJ1-1; a possible D gene is TRBD1 (5 bases). V gave up 4 bases and J gave up 2 bases, with 11 bases separating them. Germline CDR1 is ENHRY and CDR2 is SYGVKD. The CDR3 consists of 14 residues. The CDR3 here is CAISGGNRNTEAFF. CDR3 nucleotide sequence: TGTGCCATCAGTGGGGGCAATCGAAACACTGAAGCTTTCTTT.

The chain carries TRBV7-2 and TRBJ2-7; the match to TRBD1 covers 9 bases. The CDR3 has 14 residues. V trimming: 5 bases; J trimming: 5 bases; junction bases outside the gene matches: 7. CDR1 and CDR2 from the germline V gene are SGHTA and FQGNSA. CDR3 nucleotide sequence: TGTGCCAGCAGCCGGAGTTGGACAGGGGACGAGCAGTACTTC. Amino acids: CASSRSWTGDEQYF.

The count of this clone is one. V usage is TRBV25-1 and J usage is TRBJ2-5, with TRBD2 as a possible D gene (5 bases). CDR3 length: 15 residues. Germline V gives CDR1 MGHDK, CDR2 SYGVNS. The V gene lost 4 bases and the J gene lost 4 bases, with 16 bases spanning the gap. CDR3 region: CASSVREGHRETQYF. DNA of the CDR3: TGTGCCAGCAGTGTACGGGAAGGCCATAGAGAGACCCAGTACTTC. The full variable domain, with the rest looked up from reference TRBV25-1 and TRBJ2-5, is EADIYQTPRYLVIGTGKKITLECSQTMGHDKMYWYQQDPGMELHLIHYSYGVNSTEKGDLSSESTVSRIRTEHFPLTLESARPSHTSQYLCASSVREGHRETQYFGPGTRLLVL.

The chain has TRBV7-3 and TRBJ1-1, with D hard to call. Trimming removed 3 bases at V and 0 bases at J, with 5 bases between. Germline-derived CDR1 and CDR2 are SGHTA and FQGTGA. The CDR3 covers 13 residues. The CDR3 DNA sequence: TGTGCCAGCAGCTTCGGTATGAACACTGAAGCTTTCTTT. This encodes CASSFGMNTEAFF.

V and J are TRBV6-5 and TRBJ1-4, with 8 bases identical to TRBD1. This CDR3 contains 13 residues. The J segment lost 7 bases and the V segment lost 10 bases, leaving 8 bases of the junction unmatched. CDR1 is MNHEY and CDR2 is SVGAGI in the germline V gene. CDR3 DNA sequence: TGTGCCACAAGAACAGGGGGAAGTGAAAAACTGTTTTTT. Amino acids: CATRTGGSEKLFF.

The chain links TRBV7-2 to TRBJ2-3; 9 nucleotides match TRBD1. CDR1 and CDR2 from the germline V gene are SGHTA and FQGNSA. The CDR3 has 14 residues. After removal of 4 bases from V and 1 base from J, the junction contained 0 bases not matched to a gene. CDR3 sequence (DNA): TGTGCCAGCAGCTGGACAGGGGGCACAGATACGCAGTATTTT. Its translation: CASSWTGGTDTQYF.

V is TRBV5-6 and J is TRBJ2-5; no firm D call. The CDR3 consists of 14 residues. Germline V CDR1 and CDR2: SGHDT, YYEEEE. Trimming shortened V by 1 base and J by 1 base, and 8 bases separated the two germline ends. The CDR3 nucleotides are TGTGCCAGCAGCTTGTTGGGCAGCCAAGAGACCCAGTACTTC. Protein product: CASSLLGSQETQYF.

The rearrangement uses TRBV18 and TRBJ2-3; 10 nucleotides align to TRBD1. CDR3 length: 18 amino acids. Trimming cost V 5 bases and J 0 bases; bases outside gene matches: 11. CDR1 is KGHSH and CDR2 is LQKENI in the germline V gene. CDR3 loop: CASSGTGVAEASTDTQYF. As DNA, the CDR3 is TGTGCCAGCTCAGGGACAGGGGTCGCGGAGGCTAGCACAGATACGCAGTATTTT.

The chain uses TRBV7-8 and TRBJ2-2; 11 positions match TRBD1. The CDR3 sequence is 16 residues long. CDR1 and CDR2 from the germline V gene are SGHVS and FQNEAQ. With 5 bases clipped from V and 3 bases from J, the junction kept 5 bases outside the gene matches. CDR3 nucleotides: TGTGCCAGCAGCGCCTCGGGACAGGGGGACACCGGGGAGCTGTTTTTT. Translating it yields CASSASGQGDTGELFF.

CDR3 sequence reads: CASSFPFRDPPSTQYF. CDR3 DNA: TGTGCCAGCAGCTTTCCCTTCCGGGACCCCCCGTCGACCCAGTACTTC. The chain carries TRBV11-2 and TRBJ2-5, with D perhaps TRBD1 or TRBD2 (5 bases each). The CDR3 covers 16 residues. Trimming removed 3 bases at V and 7 bases at J, with 21 bases between. Germline CDR1 reads SGHAT; CDR2 reads FQNNGV.

This chain uses TRBV5-1 with TRBJ2-5; 7 bases fit TRBD1. CDR1 and CDR2 from the germline V gene are SGHRS and YFSETQ. With V trimmed by 3 bases and J by 2 bases, 4 bases remained unmatched. The CDR3 totals 14 residues. The CDR3 loop reads CASSSGQEQETQYF. CDR3 coding DNA: TGCGCCAGCAGCTCTGGACAGGAGCAAGAGACCCAGTACTTC.

This clone has only one observation. J is TRBJ2-7 and V is TRBV7-3; TRBD2 agrees at 11 bases. Germline CDR1 and CDR2: SGHTA and FQGTGA. This CDR3 comprises 14 residues. Unmatched junction bases numbered 6, after V lost 5 bases and J lost 6 bases. The DNA of the CDR3 is TGTGCCAGCAGCCTTAGCGGGAGGGCTCGCGAGCAGTACTTC. Amino acid sequence: CASSLSGRAREQYF.

V gene TRBV6-1 combines with J gene TRBJ2-7, with TRBD2 as a possible D gene (5 bases). CDR1 is MNHNS and CDR2 is SASEGT in the germline V gene. The CDR3 is made up of 15 amino acids. Deletions cut 6 bases from V and 1 base from J, with 16 bases between. Here the CDR3 reads CASRPTTEVSYEQYF. The DNA for the CDR3 is TGTGCCAGCAGGCCGACTACGGAAGTTTCCTACGAGCAGTACTTC.

V is TRBV7-8 and J is TRBJ2-1; the match to TRBD2 covers 8 bases. The CDR3 is made up of 15 amino acids. J was trimmed by 4 bases and V by 2 bases; bases with no gene match: 4. The germline V gene has CDR1 SGHVS and CDR2 FQNEAQ. The CDR3 is CASSLPGLEYNEQFF. Written as DNA, the CDR3 is TGTGCCAGCAGCTTACCGGGACTAGAGTACAATGAGCAGTTCTTC.

The chain recombines TRBV25-1 with TRBJ2-7, with D unclear. The CDR3 is 13 residues long. Germline lookup yields CDR1 MGHDK and CDR2 SYGVNS. V was clipped by 3 bases and J by 9 bases, with 15 bases between them. CDR3 nucleotide sequence: TGTGCCAGCAGTGACTACGAAGGCTCCGGGCAGTACTTC. Amino acid sequence: CASSDYEGSGQYF.

The chain joins TRBV5-5 to TRBJ2-4, with D uncertain. CDR3 size: 12 residues. Germline V lookup: CDR1 SGHKS, CDR2 YYEKEE (reference sequence). V lost 1 base to trimming and J lost 7 bases, with 6 bases between them. The CDR3 DNA sequence: TGTGCCAGCAGCTTGTCAGTGAACATTCAGTACTTC. It translates to CASSLSVNIQYF.

The chain uses TRBV2 and TRBJ2-5; no firm D call. V lost 3 bases to trimming and J lost 3 bases, with 2 bases between them. Looked up from germline, CDR1 is SNHLY and CDR2 is FYNNEI. The CDR3 loop spans 11 amino acids. CDR3 region: CASSEEETQYF. DNA of the CDR3: TGTGCCAGCAGTGAGGAAGAGACCCAGTACTTC.

V and J are TRBV18 and TRBJ2-7; no firm D call. Trimming shortened V by 3 bases and J by 7 bases, and 10 bases separated the two germline ends. This CDR3 has 12 residues. Germline CDR1 reads KGHSH; CDR2 reads LQKENI. This chain's CDR3 is CASSPNGEEQYF. CDR3 sequence (DNA): TGTGCCAGCTCACCCAACGGTGAGGAGCAGTACTTC.

This chain uses TRBV19 with TRBJ1-2, with D possibly being TRBD1 (6 bases). The CDR3 contains 13 residues. Germline V gene data show CDR1 as LNHDA and CDR2 as SQIVND (reference sequence). The V gene lost 5 bases and the J gene lost 2 bases, with 9 bases spanning the gap. CDR3 sequence: CASSPTGNYGYTF. CDR3 sequence (DNA): TGTGCCAGTAGTCCAACAGGGAACTATGGCTACACCTTC.

Here the CDR3 reads CASSSTEYEQYF. The CDR3 DNA is TGTGCCAGCAGCTCGACAGAATACGAGCAGTACTTC. The rearrangement links TRBV13 to TRBJ2-7; tentatively, D is TRBD1 (5 bases). The V gene lost 4 bases and the J gene lost 4 bases, with 8 bases spanning the gap. CDR1 is PRHDT and CDR2 is FYEKMQ in the germline V gene (reference sequence). The length of the CDR3 is 12 residues.

This clone rates as medium-sized. This chain connects TRBV28 to TRBJ2-1; D is perhaps TRBD1 or TRBD2 (5 bases each). Trimming pared 2 bases from V and 2 bases from J, leaving 13 bases between. Per the germline V gene, CDR1 is MDHEN and CDR2 is SYDVKM. The CDR3 has 16 amino acids. CDR3 DNA: TGTGCCAGCAGTTTAGAGGGGACCCTTGCCTACAATGAGCAGTTCTTC. Its protein product is CASSLEGTLAYNEQFF. Full variable domain (outside the CDR3, taken from reference TRBV28 and TRBJ2-1): DVKVTQSSRYLVKRTGEKVFLECVQDMDHENMFWYRQDPGLGLRLIYFSYDVKMKEKGDIPEGYSVSREKKERFSLILESASTNQTSMYLCASSLEGTLAYNEQFFGPGTRLTVL.

This sequence joins TRBV5-4 and TRBJ2-1; 10 positions agree with TRBD2. The CDR3 is made up of 14 amino acids. The V and J ends lost 3 bases and 5 bases, in that order; junction bases with no gene match: 2. CDR1 and CDR2 from the germline V gene are SGHNT and YYREEE (reference sequence). The CDR3 is CASSSSGRDNEQFF. In DNA, the CDR3 is TGTGCCAGCAGCTCCAGCGGGAGGGACAATGAGCAGTTCTTC.

The chain joins TRBV2 to TRBJ1-2; 7 nucleotides agree with TRBD1. V gave up 6 bases and J gave up 6 bases; unmatched junction bases: 19. CDR1 SNHLY and CDR2 FYNNEI come from the germline V gene. This CDR3 is built from 17 residues. The CDR3 reads CASRARNVGQVRDGYTF. In nucleotides, the CDR3 is TGTGCCAGCAGAGCCAGAAATGTTGGACAGGTGAGGGATGGCTACACCTTC.

The chain recombines TRBV7-2 with TRBJ1-2, with 9 nucleotides matching TRBD1. J was trimmed by 6 bases and V by 6 bases; bases with no gene match: 14. The germline gives CDR1 SGHTA, CDR2 FQGNSA. CDR3 size: 16 residues. The CDR3 region is CASSSLPVTGGNGYTF. The CDR3, as DNA: TGTGCCAGCAGTTCTCTTCCCGTGACAGGGGGGAATGGCTACACCTTC.

The chain links TRBV7-6 to TRBJ2-2, with a tentative D call TRBD2 (6 bases). From germline, CDR1 is SGHVS and CDR2 FNYEAQ. The CDR3 length is 16 residues. Trimming removed 2 bases at V and 4 bases at J, with 14 bases between. This chain's CDR3 is CASSLNPGATTGELFF. As DNA, the CDR3 is TGTGCCAGCAGCTTAAATCCGGGAGCGACCACCGGGGAGCTGTTTTTT.